This TCR beta chain was identified during a study of blood T cells in healthy people across ages. Study-wide findings and caveats: TCR beta diversity was tightly associated with the proportion of naive T cells.

The second PCR ran about 6 to 11 cycles with a sample-barcoded 5' primer and J-beta primers. TCRdb reprocessed the 5' RACE reads via MiXCR and lists one record per CDR3 protein. The repertoire has approximately 1,700,000 distinct CDR3 sequences, around 40% of them found once; the top ten carry 23%. This CDR3 spans 19 amino acids. The germline CDR1 and CDR2 sequences are SGHNT and YENEEA. Trimming removed 5 bases from V and 0 bases from J; junction bases left unmatched: 13. In this sample, this clonotype turned up a few times. Its antigen is unknown. The chain links TRBV11-3 to TRBJ2-5, with TRBD2 identical over 12 bases. The receptor was isolated from a human donor in good health. Input material: blood. The CDR3 loop reads CASSRWTSGALGDQETQYF. The CDR3 DNA reads as TGTGCCAGCAGCCGATGGACTAGCGGGGCTTTGGGGGACCAAGAGACCCAGTACTTC.